Detailed here is one T cell receptor (beta chain). The CDR3 contains 15 residues. CDR1 SGHAT and CDR2 FQNNGV come from the germline V gene. Trimming removed 5 bases at V and 1 base at J, with 14 bases between. The record originates from a study of a mutant IDH1 vaccine in newly diagnosed glioma. As for the study in general: Treated patients, approximately 60% male and around 40% female, averaged roughly 40 years of age.

Libraries were prepared by immunoSEQ multiplex PCR; TCRdb keeps only in-frame clonotypes and omits some of them. The table has tens of thousands of clones, over 65% seen once; the top ten hold about 1.7%. Time point defined: baseline, week 1 (first vaccination visit). The treatment was: pre-vaccination baseline after standard-of-care therapy. The chain combines TRBV11-2 with TRBJ1-1; no firm D call. The receptor's source is a middle-aged woman with glioma. The sequencing here drew on PBMCs, taken from a glioma patient treated with radiotherapy, temozolomide or both. The CDR3 region is CASSRYRVRNTEAFF. In nucleotides, the CDR3 is TGTGCCAGCAGCCGGTATCGGGTCCGGAACACTGAAGCTTTCTTT.